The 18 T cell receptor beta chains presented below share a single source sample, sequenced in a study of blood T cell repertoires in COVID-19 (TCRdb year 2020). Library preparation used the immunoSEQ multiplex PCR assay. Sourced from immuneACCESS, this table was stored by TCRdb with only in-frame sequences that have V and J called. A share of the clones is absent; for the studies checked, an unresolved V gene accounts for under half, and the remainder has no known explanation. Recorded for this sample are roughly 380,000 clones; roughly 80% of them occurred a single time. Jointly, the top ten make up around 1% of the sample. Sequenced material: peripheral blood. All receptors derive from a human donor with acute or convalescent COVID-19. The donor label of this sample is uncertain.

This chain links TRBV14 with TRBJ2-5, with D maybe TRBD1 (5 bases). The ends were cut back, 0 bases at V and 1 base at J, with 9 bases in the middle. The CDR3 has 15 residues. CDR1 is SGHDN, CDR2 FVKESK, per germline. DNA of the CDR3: TGTGCCAGCAGCCAAGAGCTAGGGGTCCAAGAGACCCAGTACTTC. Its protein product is CASSQELGVQETQYF. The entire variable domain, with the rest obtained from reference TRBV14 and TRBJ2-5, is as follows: EAGVTQFPSHSVIEKGQTVTLRCDPISGHDNLYWYRRVMGKEIKFLLHFVKESKQDESGMPNNRFLAERTGGTYSTLKVQPAELEDSGVYFCASSQELGVQETQYFGPGTRLLVL.

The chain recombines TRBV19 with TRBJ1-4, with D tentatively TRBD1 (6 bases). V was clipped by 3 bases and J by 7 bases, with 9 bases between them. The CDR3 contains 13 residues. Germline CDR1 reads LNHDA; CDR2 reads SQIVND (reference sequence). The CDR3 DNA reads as TGTGCCAGTAGTATTATAGGGGGTGAAAAACTGTTTTTT. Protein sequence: CASSIIGGEKLFF. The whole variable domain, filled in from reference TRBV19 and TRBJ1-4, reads DGGITQSPKYLFRKEGQNVTLSCEQNLNHDAMYWYRQDPGQGLRLIYYSQIVNDFQKGDIAEGYSVSREKKESFPLTVTSAQKNPTAFYLCASSIIGGEKLFFGSGTQLSVL.

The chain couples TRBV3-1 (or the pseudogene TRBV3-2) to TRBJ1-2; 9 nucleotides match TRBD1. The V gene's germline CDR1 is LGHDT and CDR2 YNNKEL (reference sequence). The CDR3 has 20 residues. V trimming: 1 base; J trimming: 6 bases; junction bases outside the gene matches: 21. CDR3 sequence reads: CASSQAYLRDREKGTDGYTF. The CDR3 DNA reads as TGTGCCAGCAGCCAAGCATACCTCAGGGACAGGGAAAAGGGGACAGATGGCTACACCTTC.

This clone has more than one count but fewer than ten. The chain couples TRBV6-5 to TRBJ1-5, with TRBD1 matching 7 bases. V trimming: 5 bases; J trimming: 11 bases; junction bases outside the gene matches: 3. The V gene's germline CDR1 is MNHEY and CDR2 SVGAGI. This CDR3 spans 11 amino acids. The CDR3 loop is CASSQGESQHF. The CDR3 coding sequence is TGTGCCAGCAGTCAGGGGGAGTCCCAGCATTTT.

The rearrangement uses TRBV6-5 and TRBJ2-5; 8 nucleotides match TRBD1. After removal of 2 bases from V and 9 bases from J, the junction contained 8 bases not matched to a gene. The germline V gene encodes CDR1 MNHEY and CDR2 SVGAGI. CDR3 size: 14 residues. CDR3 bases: TGTGCCAGCAGTTACAAACCAGGGGGCGCCCCCCAGTACTTC. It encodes CASSYKPGGAPQYF.

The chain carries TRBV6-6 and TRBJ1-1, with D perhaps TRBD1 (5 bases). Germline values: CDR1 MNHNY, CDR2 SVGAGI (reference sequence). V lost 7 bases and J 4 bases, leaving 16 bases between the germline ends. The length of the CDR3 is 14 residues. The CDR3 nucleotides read TGTGCCAGCAAGCAATGGGGGGATGGCACTGAAGCTTTCTTT. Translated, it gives CASKQWGDGTEAFF.

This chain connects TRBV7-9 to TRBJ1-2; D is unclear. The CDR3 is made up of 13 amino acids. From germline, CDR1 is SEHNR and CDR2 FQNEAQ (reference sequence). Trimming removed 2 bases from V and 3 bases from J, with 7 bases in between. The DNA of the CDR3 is TGTGCCAGCAGCTTAAATTTAGACTATGGCTACACCTTC. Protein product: CASSLNLDYGYTF.

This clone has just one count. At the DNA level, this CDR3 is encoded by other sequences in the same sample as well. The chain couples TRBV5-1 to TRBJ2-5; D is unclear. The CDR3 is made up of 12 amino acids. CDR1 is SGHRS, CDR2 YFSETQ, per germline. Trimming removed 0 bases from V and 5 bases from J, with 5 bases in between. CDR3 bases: TGCGCCAGCAGCTTGGCCCCGGAGACCCAGTACTTC. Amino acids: CASSLAPETQYF. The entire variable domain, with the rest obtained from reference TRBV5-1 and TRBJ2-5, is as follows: KAGVTQTPRYLIKTRGQQVTLSCSPISGHRSVSWYQQTPGQGLQFLFEYFSETQRNKGNFPGRFSGRQFSNSRSEMNVSTLELGDSALYLCASSLAPETQYFGPGTRLLVL.

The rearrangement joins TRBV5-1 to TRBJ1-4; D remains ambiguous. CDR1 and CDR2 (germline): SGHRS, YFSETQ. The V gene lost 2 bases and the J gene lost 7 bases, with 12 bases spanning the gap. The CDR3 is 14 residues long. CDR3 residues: CASSFGGGGEKLFF. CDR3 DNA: TGCGCCAGCAGCTTTGGTGGCGGTGGTGAAAAACTGTTTTTT.

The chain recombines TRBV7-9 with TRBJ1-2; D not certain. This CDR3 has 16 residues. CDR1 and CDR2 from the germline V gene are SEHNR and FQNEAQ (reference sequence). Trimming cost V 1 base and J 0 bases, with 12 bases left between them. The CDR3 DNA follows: TGTGCCAGCAGCTTAGTACCTAGAGGGTCTAACTATGGCTACACCTTC. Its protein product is CASSLVPRGSNYGYTF.

CDR3 sequence (DNA): TGTGCCAGTAGGACTAGCGGGAGTTCAAATGAGCAGTTCTTC. Protein product: CASRTSGSSNEQFF. The rearrangement joins TRBV19 to TRBJ2-1; 12 positions agree with TRBD2. V lost 6 bases to trimming and J lost 7 bases; unmatched junction nucleotides: 4. The CDR3 has 14 amino acids. From germline, CDR1 is LNHDA and CDR2 SQIVND (reference sequence).

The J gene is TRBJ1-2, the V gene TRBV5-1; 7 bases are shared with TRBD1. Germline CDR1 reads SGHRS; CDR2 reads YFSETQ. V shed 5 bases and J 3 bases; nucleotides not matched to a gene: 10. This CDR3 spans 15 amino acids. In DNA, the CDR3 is TGCGCCAGCAGGGAAGGGAACAGGGGAGACTATGGCTACACCTTC. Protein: CASREGNRGDYGYTF.

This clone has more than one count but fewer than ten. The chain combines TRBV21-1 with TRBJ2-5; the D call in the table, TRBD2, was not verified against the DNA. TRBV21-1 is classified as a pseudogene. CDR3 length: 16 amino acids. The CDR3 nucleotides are TGTGCCAGCAATCTTCCAACTAGCGGGACCCAAGAGACCCAGTACTTC. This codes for CASNLPTSGTQETQYF.

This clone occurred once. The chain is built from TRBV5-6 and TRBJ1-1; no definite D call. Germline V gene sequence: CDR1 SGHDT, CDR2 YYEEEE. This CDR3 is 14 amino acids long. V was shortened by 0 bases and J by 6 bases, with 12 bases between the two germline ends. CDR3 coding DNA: TGTGCCAGCAGCTTGGCCGATATCGGGGCTGAAGCTTTCTTT. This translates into CASSLADIGAEAFF.

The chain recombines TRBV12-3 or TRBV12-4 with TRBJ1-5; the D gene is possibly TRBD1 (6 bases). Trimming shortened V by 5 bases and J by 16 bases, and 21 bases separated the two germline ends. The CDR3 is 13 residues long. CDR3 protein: CASSPSDSPPNHF. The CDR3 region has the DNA TGTGCCAGCAGTCCTTCGGACAGTCCACCAAACCATTTT.

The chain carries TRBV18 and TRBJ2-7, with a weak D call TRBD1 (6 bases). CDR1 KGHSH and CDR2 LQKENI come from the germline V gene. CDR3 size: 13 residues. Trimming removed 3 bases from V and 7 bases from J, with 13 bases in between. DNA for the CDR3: TGTGCCAGCTCACCTAACAGGGAAGGGGAGCAGTACTTC. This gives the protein CASSPNREGEQYF.

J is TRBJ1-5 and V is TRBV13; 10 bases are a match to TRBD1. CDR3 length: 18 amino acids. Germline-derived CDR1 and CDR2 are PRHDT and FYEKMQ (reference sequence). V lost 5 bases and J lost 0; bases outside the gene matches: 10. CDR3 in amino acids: CASSARTGGHYSNQPQHF. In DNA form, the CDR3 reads TGTGCCAGCAGCGCCCGGACAGGGGGGCATTATAGCAATCAGCCCCAGCATTTT.

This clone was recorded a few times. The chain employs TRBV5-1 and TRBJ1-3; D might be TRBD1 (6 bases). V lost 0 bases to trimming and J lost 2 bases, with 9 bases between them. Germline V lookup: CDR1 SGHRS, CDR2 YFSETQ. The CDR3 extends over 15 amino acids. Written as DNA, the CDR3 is TGCGCCAGCAGCTTGGGCTCAGGGGCTGGAAACACCATATATTTT. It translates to CASSLGSGAGNTIYF.